This T cell receptor beta chain is from a study of a mutant IDH1 vaccine in newly diagnosed glioma. Study context: The treated group averaged approximately 42 years old and was roughly 62% male, around 38% female. Patients previously underwent radiotherapy, temozolomide, or both, and most underwent both.

Time point of the sample: baseline, week 1 (first vaccination visit). The treatment here: pre-vaccination baseline after standard-of-care therapy. Patients carried new grade 3 or 4 IDH1-mutant astrocytomas lacking nuclear ATRX. This CDR3 region has 16 residues. CDR1 is MNHEY, CDR2 SMNVEV, per germline (reference sequence). Trimming removed 3 bases from V and 2 bases from J, with 16 bases in between. Study-wide results and caveats: With respect to changes in top peripheral T cell clonotypes, pseudoprogression seemed unrelated.

Clones were sequenced by immunoSEQ multiplex PCR, and TCRdb holds only the in-frame ones, with some missing. The top ten hold 6.5% to 9.5% of the sample, which has 85,000 to 100,000 clones, about 80% seen once. Turning to this clone: The antigen remains unidentified.

The receptor's source is a man aged 35 to 55 with glioma. Specimen: PBMCs, collected from a glioma patient treated with radiotherapy, temozolomide or both. The rearrangement joins TRBV27 to TRBJ2-5; D not certain. Written as DNA, the CDR3 is TGTGCCAGCAGTTTCCCCCCTAGAGGATGGCAAGAGACCCAGTACTTC. This encodes CASSFPPRGWQETQYF.